This entry lists 22 T cell receptor beta chains sequenced from one sample in a study of cytomegalovirus exposure and HLA in healthy donors. Amplification used 60 Vbeta primers and 13 Jbeta primers. The repertoire was sequenced with immunoSEQ multiplex PCR; TCRdb's copy has only in-frame clones and lacks some. The sample table includes more than 45,000 clones. The source material was PBMCs. The receptor set was obtained from a woman in her thirties in good health and CMV-seropositive.

The DNA of the CDR3 is TGTGCCAGCAGTGGGGACTTGCCCACAGATACGCAGTATTTT. Translation: CASSGDLPTDTQYF. The chain carries TRBV28 and TRBJ2-3; D may be TRBD2 (6 bases). Germline CDR1 and CDR2: MDHEN and SYDVKM. The CDR3 is made up of 14 amino acids. The ends were cut back, 5 bases at V and 2 bases at J, with 11 bases in the middle.

This chain connects TRBV15 to TRBJ2-5, with a tentative D call TRBD1 (5 bases). The CDR3 length is 15 residues. V was trimmed by 0 bases and J by 5 bases, leaving 13 bases between them. CDR1 is LNHNV and CDR2 is YYDKDF in the germline V gene (reference sequence). CDR3 coding DNA: TGTGCCACCAGCAGAGATTGGGGCATGGGCGAGACCCAGTACTTC. Amino acids: CATSRDWGMGETQYF. Full variable domain (outside the CDR3, taken from reference TRBV15 and TRBJ2-5): DAMVIQNPRYQVTQFGKPVTLSCSQTLNHNVMYWYQQKSSQAPKLLFHYYDKDFNNEADTPDNFQSRRPNTSFCFLDIRSPGLGDTAMYLCATSRDWGMGETQYFGPGTRLLVL.

This rearrangement joins TRBV6-5 to TRBJ1-1; 7 nucleotides align to TRBD1. Germline V gives CDR1 MNHEY, CDR2 SVGAGI. Losses at the gene ends were 7 bases for V and 1 base for J; bases not matched to a gene: 6. This CDR3 is 14 amino acids long. The CDR3 sequence is CASNDRVRNTEAFF. For the CDR3, the DNA is TGTGCCAGCAATGACAGGGTACGGAACACTGAAGCTTTCTTT.

The V call is TRBV5-1, the J call TRBJ2-7; 8 bases agree with TRBD2. The CDR3 contains 13 residues. The trim removed 3 bases at V and 2 bases at J, leaving 1 base unmatched. The germline CDR1 and CDR2 sequences are SGHRS and YFSETQ. CDR3 loop: CASSWGLAYEQYF. The CDR3 bases are TGCGCCAGCAGCTGGGGACTAGCCTACGAGCAGTACTTC.

CDR3 nucleotides: TGTGCCAGCAGCTTAGGGCAGGGGAACACTGAAGCTTTCTTT. This encodes CASSLGQGNTEAFF. V and J are TRBV7-9 and TRBJ1-1; tentative D call: TRBD1 (5 bases). V shed 1 base and J shed 1 base, with 7 bases lying between them. This CDR3 region has 14 residues. Per the germline V gene, CDR1 is SEHNR and CDR2 is FQNEAQ (reference sequence).

The CDR3 here is CASSFALVNTEAFF. CDR3 nucleotide sequence: TGTGCCAGCAGCTTCGCACTGGTGAACACTGAAGCTTTCTTT. V is TRBV7-9 and J is TRBJ1-1; no definite D call. The CDR3 runs 14 residues. From germline, CDR1 is SEHNR and CDR2 FQNEAQ (reference sequence). The V and J ends lost 3 bases and 0 bases respectively, with 8 bases between them.

This chain links TRBV5-5 with TRBJ2-7; perhaps TRBD1 as D (5 bases). In germline, CDR1 is SGHKS, CDR2 YYEKEE (reference sequence). The V end lost 0 bases, the J end lost 3 bases, and 10 bases lay between the germline ends. The CDR3 consists of 14 residues. The CDR3 loop is CASSLVTALYEQYF. DNA of the CDR3: TGTGCCAGCAGCTTGGTGACAGCGCTCTACGAGCAGTACTTC.

The gene calls are TRBV27 and TRBJ1-4; D gene unclear. The CDR3 loop spans 13 amino acids. V lost 6 bases and J 3 bases, leaving 8 bases between the germline ends. Germline V CDR1 and CDR2: MNHEY, SMNVEV (reference sequence). The CDR3 region has the DNA TGTGCCAGCAGCCTCCTTTCTAATGAAAAACTGTTTTTT. Its translation: CASSLLSNEKLFF.

The chain recombines TRBV5-1 with TRBJ2-1; 10 nucleotides align to TRBD2. This CDR3 contains 16 residues. Germline-derived CDR1 and CDR2 are SGHRS and YFSETQ. J lost 7 bases, V lost 1 base, and 8 bases had no gene match. CDR3 sequence: CASSLWVSGGANEQFF. CDR3 bases: TGCGCCAGCAGCTTGTGGGTCAGCGGGGGGGCGAATGAGCAGTTCTTC.

The chain recombines TRBV2 with TRBJ1-5; D is unclear. Deletions cut 2 bases from V and 7 bases from J, with 9 bases between. The germline gives CDR1 SNHLY, CDR2 FYNNEI. The CDR3 has 13 residues. The CDR3 loop reads CASSEREIQPQHF. CDR3 nucleotide sequence: TGTGCCAGCAGTGAACGGGAGATCCAGCCCCAGCATTTT.

The gene calls are TRBV4-2 and TRBJ2-3, with 12 bases aligning to TRBD2. From germline, CDR1 is LGHNA and CDR2 YNFKEQ. The CDR3 has 18 residues. V trimming: 0 bases; J trimming: 3 bases; junction bases outside the gene matches: 7. The CDR3 loop reads CASSQDGLAGGMTDTQYF. The CDR3 coding sequence is TGTGCCAGCAGCCAAGATGGGCTAGCGGGGGGGATGACAGATACGCAGTATTTT.

The gene calls are TRBV10-1 and TRBJ1-2; TRBD1 matches 9 bases. The CDR3 totals 13 residues. Germline V lookup: CDR1 WNHNN, CDR2 SYGVQD (reference sequence). Germline trimming cut 5 bases from V and 3 bases from J; bases unmatched to any gene: 1. CDR3 DNA: TGCGCCAGCAGTAGGACAGGGGACTATGGCTACACCTTC. Encoded protein: CASSRTGDYGYTF.

The chain couples TRBV5-1 to TRBJ1-1; D unclear. This CDR3 has 14 amino acids. Germline V lookup: CDR1 SGHRS, CDR2 YFSETQ. V lost 4 bases and J 4 bases, leaving 14 bases between the germline ends. The CDR3 nucleotides read TGCGCCAGCAGCCAATCCCCGGGGATCACTGAAGCTTTCTTT. This codes for CASSQSPGITEAFF. Full variable domain (remainder filled in from reference TRBV5-1 and TRBJ1-1): KAGVTQTPRYLIKTRGQQVTLSCSPISGHRSVSWYQQTPGQGLQFLFEYFSETQRNKGNFPGRFSGRQFSNSRSEMNVSTLELGDSALYLCASSQSPGITEAFFGQGTRLTVV.

The chain uses TRBV5-6 and TRBJ1-5; D is ambiguous. Germline V gene lookup returns CDR1 SGHDT and CDR2 YYEEEE. V lost 0 bases, J lost 3 bases, and 7 bases lay in between. This CDR3 region has 14 residues. CDR3 in amino acids: CASSLGLINQPQHF. Here the CDR3 DNA reads TGTGCCAGCAGCTTGGGACTAATCAATCAGCCCCAGCATTTT.

The V and J genes are TRBV6-5 and TRBJ1-5, with 7 bases fitting TRBD1. The J segment lost 2 bases and the V segment lost 2 bases, leaving 3 bases of the junction unmatched. CDR1 and CDR2 from the germline V gene are MNHEY and SVGAGI. The CDR3 extends over 15 amino acids. The CDR3 DNA is TGTGCCAGCAGTTACCTAGGGGGCGGCAATCAGCCCCAGCATTTT. Its protein product is CASSYLGGGNQPQHF.

The chain recombines TRBV19 with TRBJ2-2; 8 bases align to TRBD1. The CDR3 covers 14 residues. Germline V CDR1 and CDR2: LNHDA, SQIVND (reference sequence). The J segment lost 4 bases and the V segment lost 6 bases, leaving 4 bases of the junction unmatched. CDR3 DNA: TGTGCCAGTAGGCCGACAGGGGCCACCGGGGAGCTGTTTTTT. This encodes CASRPTGATGELFF.

The rearrangement uses TRBV19 and TRBJ2-3; D call uncertain. CDR3 length equals 12 residues. The germline V gene has CDR1 LNHDA and CDR2 SQIVND (reference sequence). Trimming removed 5 bases at V and 10 bases at J, with 13 bases between. In nucleotides, the CDR3 is TGTGCCAGTAGTCGTGAAATAGAGGCGCAGTATTTT. Protein: CASSREIEAQYF.

V usage is TRBV11-2 and J usage is TRBJ2-7; 7 bases are a match to TRBD1. With V trimmed by 5 bases and J by 6 bases, 4 bases remained unmatched. Germline-derived CDR1 and CDR2 are SGHAT and FQNNGV. CDR3 length: 12 residues. CDR3 in amino acids: CASSQGESEQYF. The DNA for the CDR3 is TGTGCCAGCAGCCAGGGGGAGTCCGAGCAGTACTTC.

The rearrangement links TRBV19 to TRBJ2-2, with D maybe TRBD2 (6 bases). Trimming left V 7 bases short and J 4 bases short, with 13 bases between. The CDR3 consists of 14 residues. The germline V gene has CDR1 LNHDA and CDR2 SQIVND (reference sequence). CDR3 region: CASTGGWGTGELFF. CDR3 DNA: TGTGCCAGTACCGGGGGATGGGGCACCGGGGAGCTGTTTTTT.

The chain uses TRBV6-1 and TRBJ2-1, with D tentatively TRBD1 (5 bases). The CDR3 covers 16 residues. Germline assignment: CDR1 MNHNS and CDR2 SASEGT. The V end lost 1 base, the J end lost 1 base, and 11 bases lay between the germline ends. CDR3 sequence: CASSEGVGPSYNEQFF. CDR3 DNA sequence: TGTGCCAGCAGTGAAGGGGTGGGGCCGTCCTACAATGAGCAGTTCTTC.

The chain is built from TRBV5-1 and TRBJ2-6, with a weak D call TRBD2 (5 bases). Germline CDR1 is SGHRS and CDR2 is YFSETQ. The CDR3 extends over 16 amino acids. Trimming removed 0 bases at V and 0 bases at J, with 7 bases between. The CDR3 loop is CASSLDGGSGANVLTF. Written as DNA, the CDR3 is TGCGCCAGCAGCTTGGACGGAGGCTCTGGGGCCAACGTCCTGACTTTC.

Notes on this clone: Distinct nucleotide sequences in the sample also encode this CDR3. The chain employs TRBV29-1 and TRBJ2-5; tentative D call: TRBD2 (6 bases). This CDR3 contains 14 residues. The germline V and J ends were trimmed by 6 bases and 3 bases, with 17 bases remaining between them. CDR1 and CDR2 (germline): SQVTM, ANQGSEA. In nucleotides, the CDR3 is TGCAGCGTCGAGGGCGCGGGGTGGGAAGAGACCCAGTACTTC. This codes for CSVEGAGWEETQYF.